In its sample, the clone carrying this TCR beta chain was seen a few times. One entry per CDR3 protein results from TCRdb running MiXCR on the 5' RACE reads. The sample holds under 150,000 distinct CDR3 sequences, 7% to 10% seen once. Germline-derived CDR1 and CDR2 are SQVTM and ANQGSEA. The ends were cut back, 3 bases at V and 4 bases at J, with 10 bases in the middle. This CDR3 is 13 amino acids long. These data originate in a study of CD8 T cells in ankylosing spondylitis. This clonotype was sampled from a male donor with ankylosing spondylitis. The sequencing input was synovial fluid, either unsorted or a sorted T cell fraction (not recorded which). The chain links TRBV29-1 to TRBJ1-5; D possibly corresponds to TRBD1 (6 bases). CDR3 coding DNA: TGCAGCGTTGATGTAGGGGGAAATCAGCCCCAGCATTTT. Translating gives CSVDVGGNQPQHF.